This T cell receptor (beta chain) was found in a study of T cell responses to AZD1222 COVID-19 vaccine. Study summary: Analysis merged second doses at about 4 or about 12 weeks.

The CDR3 has 15 residues. V trimming: 4 bases; J trimming: 5 bases; junction bases outside the gene matches: 10. Germline V CDR1 and CDR2: SGHVS, FNYEAQ. TCRdb keeps only in-frame clones here, not all; method: immunoSEQ multiplex PCR. The sample shows approximately 110,000 clones, roughly 86% of them seen only once. Points from the study as a whole: Repertoires were obtained solely post-peak T cell response.

Details on this clone: Its target is unknown.

The specimen comprised peripheral blood, sampled on day 0 of AZD1222 vaccination. The chain joins TRBV7-6 to TRBJ2-5; 7 positions match TRBD1. This TCR was sampled from an adult in good health. The CDR3 sequence: CASSSKDRVSETQYF. The DNA of the CDR3 is TGTGCCAGCAGCTCGAAAGACAGGGTATCGGAGACCCAGTACTTC.